The T cell receptor (beta chain) under discussion was sequenced for a study of T-cell memory formation after mild COVID-19. A remark on this clonotype: As yet, its antigen is unknown.

The CDR3 consists of 16 residues. Germline CDR1 is LGHDT and CDR2 is YNNKEL (reference sequence). V shed 1 base and J shed 2 bases, with 11 bases lying between them. TCRdb reprocessed the 5' RACE reads via MiXCR and lists one record per CDR3 protein. Seen here are hundreds of thousands of distinct CDR3 sequences, 19% observed once, and the top ten hold around a fifth. Study outcomes and limitations: Contracting clones from day 15 to 85 showed balanced CD4/CD8; later expanders favored CD4+.

The sample comprised PBMCs or a T cell subset sorted from them (not recorded which). This chain uses TRBV3-1 with TRBJ2-2, with D possibly being TRBD1 (6 bases). The clonotype was recovered from a man aged 18 to 30 who had mild COVID-19 (a few samples of this study predate the infection). Cell type and time point are not known. CDR3 nucleotides: TGTGCCAGCAGCCAAGTCTGGGGGCGAAACACCGGGGAGCTGTTTTTT. It codes for CASSQVWGRNTGELFF.